The subject of this entry is one T cell receptor (beta chain). These data belong to a study of blood T cell repertoires in COVID-19. Sequencing was performed with immunoSEQ multiplex PCR; in TCRdb, only in-frame clones are kept and a portion is missing. The sample comprises tens of thousands of clones, roughly 80% of which are singletons, and more than 4.5% rests with the top ten. The CDR3 totals 14 residues. J gave up 6 bases and V 4 bases, and 7 bases lay outside the gene matches. Per germline, CDR1 SGHAT and CDR2 FQDESV (reference sequence). The rearrangement links TRBV11-1 to TRBJ1-2, with 8 bases lining up with TRBD1. Specimen: peripheral blood. This TCR was recovered from a human donor in a cohort sampled during active or convalescent COVID-19. The CDR3 region is CASSSRTGSDGYTF. CDR3 in DNA: TGTGCCAGCAGCTCCCGGACAGGGAGCGATGGCTACACCTTC.